This is a list of T cell receptor beta chains from one sample in a study of blood T cell repertoires in COVID-19. Clones were read by immunoSEQ multiplex PCR, and TCRdb kept only the in-frame ones, dropping some. The sample holds under 450,000 clones, around nine tenths seen once. Sequencing used peripheral blood. These receptors all stem from a woman aged 55-70 years with COVID-19, enrolled during active disease. Both conserved end residues are part of each CDR3.

j_call,v_call,cdr3_aa
TRBJ2-3,TRBV19,CASSRSGGPDTQYF
TRBJ2-7,TRBV27,CASNSGTGGREQYF
TRBJ1-2,TRBV7-2,CASSFSGVSNYGYTF
TRBJ1-2,TRBV12-3/TRBV12-4,CASSAGVAYGYTF
TRBJ1-2,TRBV4-1,CASSQDRGVNYGYTF
TRBJ1-5,TRBV13,CASSLGRGADSNQPQHF
TRBJ2-1,TRBV12-3/TRBV12-4,CASSSSENEQFF
TRBJ2-1,TRBV25-1,CASSPTGGDYNEQFF
TRBJ2-7,TRBV11-2,CASSLGLPYEQYF
TRBJ1-1,TRBV29-1,CSTSRGINTEAFF
TRBJ2-7,TRBV11-2,CASSLGSWDFSEQYF
TRBJ2-1,TRBV25-1,CASSAVAGGSYNEQFF
TRBJ1-5,TRBV5-5,CASSPMTRPEPQHF
TRBJ2-1,TRBV11-3,CASSLGGANYNEQFF
TRBJ1-1,TRBV30,CAWSWDTTGNTEAFF
TRBJ2-5,TRBV19,CASTTGQQETQYF
TRBJ1-6,TRBV6-5,CASSLGQGRNSPLHF
TRBJ2-3,TRBV7-9,CASSLIRGSGGTDTQYF
TRBJ1-1,TRBV6-4,CASRGTGEETEAFF
TRBJ2-1,TRBV6-2/TRBV6-3,CASSSSGANEQFF
TRBJ1-2,TRBV6-5,CASSPWTGGAYGYTF
TRBJ2-1,TRBV11-2,CASSPRLAGGSYNEQFF
TRBJ2-5,TRBV7-2,CASSTGTGSQETQYF
TRBJ1-3,TRBV4-3,CASSQLGTASGNTIYF
TRBJ2-3,TRBV11-3,CASSLDSAYGADTQYF
TRBJ1-6,TRBV21-1,CASSSRTPYNSPLHF
TRBJ1-2,TRBV19,CASRRQGAGYGYTF
TRBJ2-3,TRBV9,CASEQAGTDTQYF
TRBJ2-1,TRBV12-3/TRBV12-4,CASRGTHNEQFF
TRBJ2-7,TRBV27,CASTQPNSYEQYF
TRBJ1-1,TRBV28,CASGLTGGDMNTEAFF
TRBJ2-2,TRBV14,CASSLFRGAFRHPPGTGELFF
TRBJ1-1,TRBV5-1,CASSRGFTEAFF
TRBJ1-2,TRBV19,CASNRGIGYTF
TRBJ2-1,TRBV5-1,CASSPHPTRGNEQFF
TRBJ1-2,TRBV3-1/TRBV3-2,CASSQDGRGGYTF
TRBJ1-1,TRBV4-1,CASSPVGQGRGEAFF
TRBJ2-7,TRBV5-1,CASSASGTAFEQYF
TRBJ1-2,TRBV19,CASSPGTYGYTF
TRBJ1-2,TRBV7-2,CASSLRGAFYGYTF
TRBJ1-5,TRBV30,CAWRGDAGKPQHF
TRBJ1-5,TRBV4-1,CASSQASGQPQHF
TRBJ1-2,TRBV4-1,CASSQLVTGGNHGYTF
TRBJ1-5,TRBV5-1,CASRPGTGGAQHF
TRBJ1-4,TRBV18,CASSPAGNGGNEKLFF
TRBJ1-1,TRBV4-2,CASSLRTGLNTEAFF
TRBJ1-1,TRBV9,CASSAKAGAYTEAFF
TRBJ2-3,TRBV7-3,CASSLRQGALDTQYF
TRBJ2-5,TRBV12-5,CASGPTTGWGETQYF
TRBJ1-5,TRBV4-1,CASSQDRTGGGQPQHF
TRBJ1-4,TRBV11-3,CASSLLWGDEKLFF
TRBJ2-2,TRBV7-2,CASSPRTARGGELFF
TRBJ2-5,TRBV19,CASSSGQAQETQYF
TRBJ2-2,TRBV2,CASAGALNTGELFF